These T cell receptor beta chains were read from a single sample in a study of blood T cell repertoires in COVID-19. TCRdb's copy holds only in-frame clones and misses some; the assay was immunoSEQ multiplex PCR. Among 30,000 to 45,000 clones, approximately 90% were seen once, and the ten largest hold over 2%. What was sequenced was peripheral blood. The receptors originated from a man aged 50 to 60 with active COVID-19. Each CDR3 is given with its conserved first and last residue. Each record gives: clone size, J gene, D gene, V gene, CDR3 DNA, CDR3 protein. D genes are given only for firm matches. Rows may omit the clone size; those that give it use once, few, many or a size class.

clone size: -; J gene: TRBJ1-6; D gene: TRBD1; V gene: TRBV6-5; CDR3 DNA: TGTGCCAGCAGGGACAGGGGGCTGGATTCACCCCTCCACTTT; CDR3 protein: CASRDRGLDSPLHF
clone size: -; J gene: TRBJ2-7; D gene: -; V gene: TRBV6-5; CDR3 DNA: TGTGCCAGCCGAGGTCCCTTCCAACTCTACGAGCAGTACTTC; CDR3 protein: CASRGPFQLYEQYF
clone size: -; J gene: TRBJ2-7; D gene: -; V gene: TRBV5-1; CDR3 DNA: TGCGCCAGCAGCTTGGGCGGGGCAACCTACGAGCAGTACTTC; CDR3 protein: CASSLGGATYEQYF
clone size: -; J gene: TRBJ2-1; D gene: -; V gene: TRBV18; CDR3 DNA: TGTGCCAGCTCACCATCCAGGGTTAGGATCTCCTACAATGAGCAGTTCTTC; CDR3 protein: CASSPSRVRISYNEQFF
clone size: -; J gene: TRBJ2-1; D gene: -; V gene: TRBV10-1; CDR3 DNA: TGCGCCAGCAGCCCCGGAACTAGCACCTCGGGCGGGAATGAGCAGTTCTTC; CDR3 protein: CASSPGTSTSGGNEQFF
clone size: once; J gene: TRBJ2-2; D gene: -; V gene: TRBV4-2; CDR3 DNA: TGTGCCAGCAGCCGCGAGGGCACCGGGGAGCTGTTTTTT; CDR3 protein: CASSREGTGELFF
clone size: -; J gene: TRBJ2-3; D gene: -; V gene: TRBV4-3; CDR3 DNA: TGCGCCAGCAGCCAAGAACTAGCATCAGATACGCAGTATTTT; CDR3 protein: CASSQELASDTQYF
clone size: -; J gene: TRBJ2-1; D gene: TRBD2; V gene: TRBV3-1/TRBV3-2; CDR3 DNA: TGTGCCAGCAGCTACGGACTAGCGGGGGGGATTGAGCAGTTCTTC; CDR3 protein: CASSYGLAGGIEQFF
clone size: -; J gene: TRBJ2-1; D gene: TRBD1; V gene: TRBV4-1; CDR3 DNA: TGCGCCAGCACTGCCGGGACAGGGGGTTTAGGCGAGCAGTTCTTC; CDR3 protein: CASTAGTGGLGEQFF
clone size: -; J gene: TRBJ2-1; D gene: TRBD2; V gene: TRBV5-4; CDR3 DNA: TGTGCCAGCAGCTCGCGGGGGAGCTCCTACAATGAGCAGTTCTTC; CDR3 protein: CASSSRGSSYNEQFF
clone size: -; J gene: TRBJ2-1; D gene: TRBD2; V gene: TRBV5-4; CDR3 DNA: TGTGCCAGCAGCCTAACTAGCGGGGTATACAATGAGCAGTTCTTC; CDR3 protein: CASSLTSGVYNEQFF
clone size: -; J gene: TRBJ1-3; D gene: -; V gene: TRBV9; CDR3 DNA: TGTGCCAGCAGCGTAGTAGCGGCAGCTGGAAACACCATATATTTT; CDR3 protein: CASSVVAAAGNTIYF
clone size: -; J gene: TRBJ2-3; D gene: -; V gene: TRBV5-1; CDR3 DNA: TGCGCCAGCAGCGCGAATCCCGGTTCGGTTACAGATACGCAGTATTTT; CDR3 protein: CASSANPGSVTDTQYF
clone size: -; J gene: TRBJ2-2; D gene: -; V gene: TRBV29-1; CDR3 DNA: TGCAGCGTTGAAGGACACGGAAACGGGGAGCTGTTTTTT; CDR3 protein: CSVEGHGNGELFF
clone size: -; J gene: TRBJ1-1; D gene: -; V gene: TRBV30; CDR3 DNA: TGTGCCTGGACCCGCGACAGGTCGAACACTGAAGCTTTCTTT; CDR3 protein: CAWTRDRSNTEAFF
clone size: -; J gene: TRBJ2-3; D gene: -; V gene: TRBV4-3; CDR3 DNA: TGCGCCAGCAGCCTAACGGACATCCGCACAGATACGCAGTATTTT; CDR3 protein: CASSLTDIRTDTQYF
clone size: -; J gene: TRBJ1-1; D gene: -; V gene: TRBV5-4; CDR3 DNA: TGTGCCAGCAGCGCGAAGAACACTGAAGCTTTCTTT; CDR3 protein: CASSAKNTEAFF
clone size: -; J gene: TRBJ2-1; D gene: TRBD2; V gene: TRBV7-9; CDR3 DNA: TGTGCCAGCAGCTTGCCTTCCCGACTAGCGGGAGGGAGGAATGAGCAGTTCTTC; CDR3 protein: CASSLPSRLAGGRNEQFF
clone size: -; J gene: TRBJ2-1; D gene: -; V gene: TRBV30; CDR3 DNA: TGTGCCTGGAGTGTACAACCCCTCTCCTACAATGAGCAGTTCTTC; CDR3 protein: CAWSVQPLSYNEQFF
clone size: -; J gene: TRBJ2-3; D gene: TRBD2; V gene: TRBV4-2; CDR3 DNA: TGTGCCAGCAGTCAGGGACTAGCGGGGTCGTCAGATACGCAGTATTTT; CDR3 protein: CASSQGLAGSSDTQYF
clone size: -; J gene: TRBJ2-2; D gene: -; V gene: TRBV19; CDR3 DNA: TGTGCCAGTAGTAATCCTTCGAACACCGGGGAGCTGTTTTTT; CDR3 protein: CASSNPSNTGELFF
clone size: -; J gene: TRBJ2-3; D gene: TRBD2; V gene: TRBV4-1; CDR3 DNA: TGCGCCAGCAGCCATTCGGGCGGGACTAGCGGGAGGGCCGGCACAGATACGCAGTATTTT; CDR3 protein: CASSHSGGTSGRAGTDTQYF
clone size: -; J gene: TRBJ1-1; D gene: -; V gene: TRBV27; CDR3 DNA: TGTGCCAGCAAGAAGGAGAACAGGGATGGAGCTGAAGCTTTCTTT; CDR3 protein: CASKKENRDGAEAFF